Listed here are 9 T cell receptor beta chains from one sample, sequenced in a study of CD8+ T cells in alopecia areata. In each case, RNA was isolated and then reverse transcribed into cDNA as the sequencing template. Measured with immunoSEQ multiplex PCR; TCRdb has only the in-frame clones, and not every one. The data show about 97,000 clones, 41% seen once. Sequencing was carried out using CD4+ T cells sorted from blood. Receptors were obtained from a human donor with alopecia areata.

This clone was recorded a few times. The chain employs TRBV30 and TRBJ2-3; the D is unclear. The CDR3 consists of 15 residues. Germline V gives CDR1 GTSNPN, CDR2 SVGIG (reference sequence). The V end lost 0 bases, the J end lost 1 base, and 11 bases lay between the germline ends. This chain's CDR3 is CAWSVLALGTDTQYF. The CDR3 nucleotides are TGTGCCTGGAGTGTCCTGGCACTCGGCACAGATACGCAGTATTTT.

This rearrangement joins TRBV30 to TRBJ2-7; no reliable D call. Germline V gene lookup returns CDR1 GTSNPN and CDR2 SVGIG (reference sequence). V was clipped by 2 bases and J by 7 bases, with 9 bases between them. The CDR3 sequence is 11 residues long. CDR3 residues: CAWSPSLEQYF. The CDR3 DNA is TGTGCCTGGAGTCCATCCCTGGAGCAGTACTTC.

Only a few counts were recorded for this clone. The chain recombines TRBV7-9 with TRBJ2-7; 7 bases are a match to TRBD2. Germline V CDR1 and CDR2: SEHNR, FQNEAQ (reference sequence). V was pared by 4 bases and J by 5 bases, with 11 bases of the junction left unmatched. This CDR3 is 15 amino acids long. The DNA for the CDR3 is TGTGCCAGCAGCTGGTCGGGCGGGAGATTCAACGAGCAGTACTTC. Protein product: CASSWSGGRFNEQYF.

The chain combines TRBV5-6 with TRBJ2-5; 9 nucleotides agree with TRBD1. V was clipped by 1 base and J by 3 bases; unmatched bases: 1. This CDR3 has 14 residues. CDR1 and CDR2 from the germline V gene are SGHDT and YYEEEE. The CDR3 protein is CASSLWTGEETQYF. In DNA, the CDR3 is TGTGCCAGCAGCTTGTGGACAGGGGAAGAGACCCAGTACTTC.

The chain joins TRBV23-1 to TRBJ2-3, with TRBD2 identical over 10 bases. TRBV23-1 is known as an ORF, though its function is uncertain. Trimming took 5 bases from V and 4 from J; bases not matched to a gene: 9. The CDR3 loop spans 16 amino acids. The CDR3, as DNA: TGCGCCAGCAGTGCTCTAGCGGGAGTTTTCGCAGATACGCAGTATTTT. Translating it yields CASSALAGVFADTQYF.

In its sample, this clone was seen a few times. The chain couples TRBV5-6 to TRBJ2-2; D gene uncertain. This CDR3 has 15 residues. Germline V gene lookup returns CDR1 SGHDT and CDR2 YYEEEE. V was shortened by 1 base and J by 1 base, with 8 bases between the two germline ends. CDR3 in DNA: TGTGCCAGCAGCTTGAACTGGGAGAACACCGGGGAGCTGTTTTTT. Translated, it gives CASSLNWENTGELFF.

V usage is TRBV10-2 and J usage is TRBJ2-5; TRBD2 aligns across 8 bases. Germline V gives CDR1 WSHSY, CDR2 SAAADI. With V trimmed by 0 bases and J by 5 bases, 2 bases remained unmatched. CDR3 length: 14 residues. CDR3: CASSESTSEETQYF. In DNA form, the CDR3 reads TGCGCCAGCAGTGAGTCGACTAGCGAGGAGACCCAGTACTTC.

This clone was counted between two and nine times. The rearrangement links TRBV2 to TRBJ2-7; D perhaps matches TRBD2 (5 bases). This CDR3 spans 21 amino acids. V gave up 5 bases and J gave up 2 bases, with 34 bases separating them. From germline, CDR1 is SNHLY and CDR2 FYNNEI. This CDR3 reads CASSPSRYRVTVGGDTYEQYF. As DNA, the CDR3 is TGTGCCAGCAGTCCAAGCCGGTATCGGGTCACCGTCGGAGGTGATACCTACGAGCAGTACTTC.

The rearrangement uses TRBV30 and TRBJ2-2; no reliable D call. V lost 3 bases and J lost 2, with 4 bases in between. This CDR3 comprises 12 residues. CDR1 and CDR2 (germline): GTSNPN, SVGIG (reference sequence). CDR3 amino acids: CAWRINTGELFF. The CDR3, as DNA: TGTGCCTGGAGGATAAACACCGGGGAGCTGTTTTTT.